The 9 T cell receptor beta chains in this list originate from one sample, sequenced in a study of CD8+ T cells in alopecia areata. Those with alopecia areata gave lesional scalp punch biopsies and peripheral blood. Extracted from the samples, RNA was reverse transcribed into cDNA to serve as the sequencing template. This table comes from immunoSEQ multiplex PCR, and its TCRdb copy is limited to in-frame clones, with some not included. This sample has several thousand clones, with less than 70% found just once. Specimen: skin, collected at week 0. These receptors were obtained from a human donor with alopecia areata.

The V gene is TRBV7-9, the J gene TRBJ2-7, with D possibly being TRBD2 (5 bases). CDR1 and CDR2 (germline): SEHNR, FQNEAQ (reference sequence). This CDR3 has 12 residues. Trimming took off 8 bases at V and 4 bases at J, with 12 bases between the two ends. CDR3 region: CASGKREYEQYF. CDR3 DNA sequence: TGTGCCAGCGGAAAAAGGGAGTACGAGCAGTACTTC. The whole variable domain, remainder taken from reference TRBV7-9 and TRBJ2-7, is DTGVSQNPRHKITKRGQNVTFRCDPISEHNRLYWYRQTLGQGPEFLTYFQNEAQLEKSRLLSDRFSAERPKGSFSTLEIQRTEQGDSAMYLCASGKREYEQYFGPGTRLTVT.

This clone has a single count. The chain employs TRBV7-6 and TRBJ2-7; 12 bases map to TRBD2. The junction had 9 bases not matched to a gene; V was cut back by 5 bases and J by 4 bases. CDR1 is SGHVS, CDR2 FNYEAQ, per germline. This CDR3 contains 16 residues. The CDR3 region is CASSPQATSGRYEQYF. DNA of the CDR3: TGTGCCAGCAGCCCACAAGCAACTAGCGGGAGGTACGAGCAGTACTTC.

This clone was seen only a few times. The genes are TRBV7-8 and TRBJ2-5, with no clear D. Trimming removed 0 bases from V and 7 bases from J, with 12 bases in between. Looked up from germline, CDR1 is SGHVS and CDR2 is FQNEAQ. CDR3 size: 14 residues. The DNA of the CDR3 is TGTGCCAGCAGCTTAGCAAGGGTTTTGGCGACCCAGTACTTC. Amino acids: CASSLARVLATQYF. Variable domain in full (rest from reference TRBV7-8 and TRBJ2-5): GAGVSQSPRYKVAKRGQDVALRCDPISGHVSLFWYQQALGQGPEFLTYFQNEAQLDKSGLPSDRFFAERPEGSVSTLKIQRTQQEDSAVYLCASSLARVLATQYFGPGTRLLVL.

Concerning this clone itself: As the CDR3 is not closed by the conserved phenylalanine or tryptophan, this likely results from a read error. The chain has TRBV30 and TRBJ2-7; D unclear. Deletions cut 0 bases from V and 4 bases from J, with 7 bases between. Per the germline V gene, CDR1 is GTSNPN and CDR2 is SVGIG (reference sequence). CDR3 length: 12 amino acids. The DNA of the CDR3 is TGTGCCTGGAGTGTAGGTGGGTACGAGCAGTACTCC. It translates to CAWSVGGYEQYS.

The rearrangement links TRBV4-3 to TRBJ2-3, with 13 bases lining up with TRBD2. After removal of 3 bases from V and 5 bases from J, the junction contained 5 bases not matched to a gene. The CDR3 has 16 amino acids. Per the germline V gene, CDR1 is LGHNA and CDR2 is YSLEER. This CDR3 reads CASSHGTSGTGDTQYF. CDR3 DNA sequence: TGCGCCAGCAGCCATGGGACTAGCGGGACAGGAGATACGCAGTATTTT.

By its share, this clone is medium-sized. The chain joins TRBV7-8 to TRBJ2-5; D not resolved. This CDR3 contains 17 residues. The V and J ends lost 5 bases and 5 bases respectively, with 24 bases between them. Looked up from germline, CDR1 is SGHVS and CDR2 is FQNEAQ. CDR3 protein: CASSLRERLGVAETQYF. In DNA form, the CDR3 reads TGTGCCAGCAGCCTTAGAGAGAGGCTTGGGGTGGCGGAGACCCAGTACTTC.

The chain is built from TRBV15 and TRBJ2-1; TRBD2 aligns across 13 bases. V lost 5 bases and J lost 12; bases outside the gene matches: 19. The germline V gene encodes CDR1 LNHNV and CDR2 YYDKDF (reference sequence). There are 18 residues in the CDR3. The chain's CDR3 is CATSSRTSGSAAAFGQFF. The CDR3, as DNA: TGTGCCACCAGCTCCCGGACTAGCGGGAGTGCGGCAGCCTTTGGGCAGTTCTTC.

There are a few counts of this clone. Other DNA sequences in the same sample also yield this CDR3. The V and J genes are TRBV11-2 and TRBJ1-1; D not certain. V dropped 8 bases and J dropped 1 base, with 8 bases sitting between them. Germline assignment: CDR1 SGHAT and CDR2 FQNNGV. This CDR3 is built from 12 residues. The CDR3 DNA is TGTGCCAGCTCATTCGGGAACACTGAAGCTTTCTTT. This encodes CASSFGNTEAFF.

This chain links TRBV5-1 with TRBJ2-1; D is unresolved. The CDR3 extends over 14 amino acids. CDR1 SGHRS and CDR2 YFSETQ come from the germline V gene. Trimming removed 0 bases from V and 6 bases from J, with 10 bases in between. The CDR3 sequence: CASSLAFRSNEQFF. CDR3 DNA sequence: TGCGCCAGCAGCTTGGCCTTTAGGAGCAATGAGCAGTTCTTC.